The TCR beta chain described here comes from a study of T cells after yellow fever vaccination (dated by TCRdb to the late 2010s). For context, the study as a whole: The SMART-Seq v4 Ultra Low Input RNA kit was used to prepare libraries from fractions with low cell numbers. To follow T-cell clones before and after primary and booster YFV17D yellow fever vaccination, bulk TCR alpha and beta repertoires were sequenced over time. Two healthy male donors, one aged 18 to 30 and one aged 30 to 40 years, were included in the cohort. Blood was drawn at multiple timepoints before and after primary and secondary immunization, with bulk PBMC replicates and cell subsets isolated. The study at large found these results: A small share of clonotypes occurred in both CD4 and CD8 compartments, likely arising from convergent recombination. After the booster, most of the clones that had expanded following primary vaccination were detected again (just under 97% of CD4 and around 87% of CD8), which suggests that memory was broadly maintained. Computational filtering was required because FACS-sorted repertoires could contain abundant contaminating clonotypes from the bulk population. Compared with the primary T-cell response, the secondary T-cell response was faster but weaker, reaching its peak on day 5 rather than on day 15. Because only two donors were included in the study, the extent to which the findings can be generalized is limited.

Synthesis of TCR cDNA relied on 5'RACE template switching, a step that introduced a universal primer site along with unique molecular identifiers. Priming of cDNA synthesis was performed from both the TCR alpha and TCR beta constant segments. Libraries were amplified in two PCR steps, with sample barcodes and sequencing adapters added in the second step. Libraries were sequenced on Illumina HiSeq 2500 (2x100 bp) or NovaSeq (2x150 bp). The paper's data handling went like this. Reads were demultiplexed and collapsed into UMI consensus sequences with MIGEC, and V(D)J alignment was performed with MiXCR. Clonotypes responding to the vaccine were identified with edgeR on replicate PBMC samples, with the criteria of FDR below 0.01 and a log2 fold change above 5 up to day 15. Bulk clonotypes were assigned CD4 or CD8 identity according to which sequenced CD4 or CD8 repertoire held them at higher abundance. TCRdb cleaned the public reads at Q25 with fastp, built clones with MiXCR and kept in-frame beta chains. CDR3 protein duplicates are merged, each entry listing the most common genes and DNA. The V and J calls here are based on TCRdb, not the publication. This sample has around 600,000 distinct CDR3 sequences in its table, and 12% of those were observed once. More than 13% of the sample lies in the top ten.

As to this clonotype: Its antigen target is currently unknown. One base away there is no much larger clone; base qualities are not given.

The treatment or condition label, as the study defines it: live attenuated yellow fever vaccine strain. At every blood-draw timepoint, two biological replicates of bulk PBMCs were collected. PBMCs were isolated from peripheral blood using a standard Ficoll-Paque protocol. TriZol was used to extract RNA from bulk PBMCs, CD4 and CD8 fractions, and dextramer-positive and dextramer-negative fractions. The CDR3, from cysteine to phenylalanine, totals 12 residues. Here the CDR3 DNA is all that survives: 36 bases in frame from base 1. V is cut by 7 bases and J by 10 bases, and the space between the germline ends is 17 bases. CDR1 and CDR2, looked up from the germline V gene, are MDHEN and SYDVKM.

The rearrangement joined TRBV28 to TRBJ2-7, with no reliable assignment of the D segment. The starting material was PBMCs, obtained on the day of the yellow fever booster vaccination. This receptor was identified in a young man who received the YFV17D yellow fever vaccine. CDR3 reads: CASNYRGRGQYF. Here is the DNA: TGTGCCAGCAACTATCGCGGACGAGGCCAGTACTTC.